This TCR beta chain was documented in a study of molecular identifiers for immune sequencing clone quantification. For the study at large: Replicate experiments divided RNA from roughly 20,000 or 100,000 naive CD8 cells into five parts and sequenced four. General study results and limits: In CMV-specific effectors, clones above 20 copies held over 99% of molecules; naive, under 1%.

Points on this clonotype: Its matching antigen is unknown.

TCRdb reprocessed the PCR reads with MiXCR, giving one entry per CDR3 protein. This sample yields more than 450,000 distinct CDR3 sequences, of which 20% to 25% are seen a single time; 0.7% to 1% belongs to the top ten. Libraries for naive CD8 T cells, which were made from about 20,000 to 1,000,000 sorted cells, drew on 10%, 30% or 50% of the RNA. Naive CD8 T cell sorting was performed on the CD8+CD4-CCR7+CD45RA+ phenotype. This sequence was found in a human donor in good health. Some libraries in this study had Jurkat cell RNA spiked in. Specimen: naive CD8+ T cells from blood, with Jurkat cell RNA spiked in. The subset: FACS-sorted CD8+CD4-CCR7+CD45RA+ naive T cells.

CDR3 region: CANAEQETQYF. The CDR3 DNA is TGCGCAAACGCAGAGCAAGAGACCCAGTACTTC. The V call is TRBV10-1, the J call TRBJ2-5; D gene uncertain. CDR1 is WNHNN, CDR2 SYGVQD, per germline (reference sequence). This CDR3 region has 11 residues.